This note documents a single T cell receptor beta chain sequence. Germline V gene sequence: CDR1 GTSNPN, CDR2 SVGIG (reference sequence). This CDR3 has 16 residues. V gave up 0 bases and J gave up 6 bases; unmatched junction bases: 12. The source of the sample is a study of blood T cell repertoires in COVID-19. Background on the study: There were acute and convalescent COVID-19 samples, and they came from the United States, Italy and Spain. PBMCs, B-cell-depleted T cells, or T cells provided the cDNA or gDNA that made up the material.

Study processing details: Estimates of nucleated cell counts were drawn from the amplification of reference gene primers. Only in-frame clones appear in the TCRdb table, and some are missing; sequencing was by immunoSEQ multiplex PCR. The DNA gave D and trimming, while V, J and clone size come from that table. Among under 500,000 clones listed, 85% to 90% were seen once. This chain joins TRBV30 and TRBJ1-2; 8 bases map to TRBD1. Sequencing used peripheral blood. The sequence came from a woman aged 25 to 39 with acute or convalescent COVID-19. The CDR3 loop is CAWSVRRRGLTDGYTF. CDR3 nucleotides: TGTGCCTGGAGTGTACGACGCAGGGGGCTTACGGATGGCTACACCTTC.